This T cell receptor beta chain was captured by sequencing in a study of PD-1 blockade in mismatch repair-deficient tumors. All patients were mismatch repair deficient, assessed by either PCR or immunohistochemistry. The V and J ends lost 0 bases and 5 bases respectively, with 15 bases between them. The germline gives CDR1 SGHDT, CDR2 YYEEEE. This CDR3 region has 15 residues. Assay: immunoSEQ multiplex PCR; the TCRdb copy retains only in-frame clones and omits some. This sample has about 51,000 clones, with over 70% found just once. The receptor's source is an adult with mismatch repair-deficient cancer. This chain connects TRBV5-6 to TRBJ2-7; D not certain. This specimen was peripheral blood, taken 20 weeks after starting pembrolizumab. Here the CDR3 reads CASSLAAFFGDEQYF. CDR3 bases: TGTGCCAGCAGCTTGGCCGCTTTCTTCGGCGACGAGCAGTACTTC.